This T cell receptor beta chain was found in a study of sequential checkpoint blockade in melanoma. On the study more broadly: Arm A got nivolumab then ipilimumab; arm B the reverse, 1:1.

The CDR3 consists of 16 residues. Produced via immunoSEQ multiplex PCR; TCRdb's table is partial and in-frame only. The sample comprises 3,100 or so clones, 27% of which are singletons, and approximately 11% rests with the top ten. This clone has only a few counts. Described treatment: randomized to nivolumab then ipilimumab (arm A) or the reverse (arm B). This TCR was sampled from a human donor with melanoma. The sequencing here drew on tumor tissue (inferred from file names), taken from a patient given nivolumab and ipilimumab in sequence. The chain has TRBV7-5 and TRBJ1-4; whether TRBD1, the table's D call, matches the DNA was not checked. TRBV7-5 is labeled a pseudogene. DNA of the CDR3: TGTGCCAGCAGCTTTGAGGGGGCAGTAGCTAATGAAAAACTGTTTTTT. Translated, it gives CASSFEGAVANEKLFF.